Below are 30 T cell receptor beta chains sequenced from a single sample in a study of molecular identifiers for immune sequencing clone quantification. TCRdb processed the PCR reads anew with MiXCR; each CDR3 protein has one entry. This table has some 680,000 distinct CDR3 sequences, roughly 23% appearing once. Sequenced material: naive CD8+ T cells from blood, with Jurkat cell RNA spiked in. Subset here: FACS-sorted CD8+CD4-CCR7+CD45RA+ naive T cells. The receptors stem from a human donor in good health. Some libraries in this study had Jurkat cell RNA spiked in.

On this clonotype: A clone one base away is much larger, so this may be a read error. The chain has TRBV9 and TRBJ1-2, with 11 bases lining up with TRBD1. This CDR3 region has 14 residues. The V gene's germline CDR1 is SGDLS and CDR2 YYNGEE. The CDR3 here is CARSVGTGGTGYTF. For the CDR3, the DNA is TGTGCCAGGAGCGTGGGGACAGGGGGAACTGGCTACACCTTC. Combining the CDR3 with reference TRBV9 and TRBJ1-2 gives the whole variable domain DSGVTQTPKHLITATGQRVTLRCSPRSGDLSVYWYQQSLDQGLQFLIQYYNGEERAKGNILERFSAQQFPDLHSELNLSSLELGDSALYFCARSVGTGGTGYTFGSGTRLTVV.

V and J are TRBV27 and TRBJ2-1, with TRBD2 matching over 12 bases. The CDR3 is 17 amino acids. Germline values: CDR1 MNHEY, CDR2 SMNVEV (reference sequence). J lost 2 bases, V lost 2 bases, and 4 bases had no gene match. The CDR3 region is CASSLARTSGAYNEQFF. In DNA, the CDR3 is TGTGCCAGCAGTTTAGCCCGGACTAGCGGGGCCTACAATGAGCAGTTCTTC.

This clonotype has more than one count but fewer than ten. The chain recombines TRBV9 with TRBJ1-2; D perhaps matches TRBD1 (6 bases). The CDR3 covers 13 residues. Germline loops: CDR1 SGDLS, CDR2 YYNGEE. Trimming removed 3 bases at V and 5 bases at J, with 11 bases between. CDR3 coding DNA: TGTGCCAGCAGCGGGGAACAGGGATATGGCTACACCTTC. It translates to CASSGEQGYGYTF.

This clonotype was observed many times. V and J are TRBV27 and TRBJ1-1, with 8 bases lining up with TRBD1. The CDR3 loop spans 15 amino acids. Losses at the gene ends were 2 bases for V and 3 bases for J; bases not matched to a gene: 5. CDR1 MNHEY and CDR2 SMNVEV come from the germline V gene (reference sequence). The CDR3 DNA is TGTGCCAGCAGTTTACAAGGCAGGGGGCACACTGAAGCTTTCTTT. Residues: CASSLQGRGHTEAFF.

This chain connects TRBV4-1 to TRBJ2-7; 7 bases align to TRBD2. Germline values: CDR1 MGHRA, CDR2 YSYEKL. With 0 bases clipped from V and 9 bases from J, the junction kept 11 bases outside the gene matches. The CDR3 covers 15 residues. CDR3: CASSQDPSGFSRQYF. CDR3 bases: TGCGCCAGCAGCCAAGACCCTAGCGGCTTCTCCCGGCAGTACTTC.

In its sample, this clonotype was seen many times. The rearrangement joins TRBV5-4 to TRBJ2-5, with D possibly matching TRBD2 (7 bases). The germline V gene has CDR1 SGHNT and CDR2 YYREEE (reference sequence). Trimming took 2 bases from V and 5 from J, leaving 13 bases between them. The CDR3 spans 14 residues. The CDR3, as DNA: TGTGCCAGCAGCTTTTTTGGCGGGGGCGAGACCCAGTACTTC. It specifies CASSFFGGGETQYF. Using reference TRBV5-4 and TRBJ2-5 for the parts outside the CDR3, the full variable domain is ETGVTQSPTHLIKTRGQQVTLRCSSQSGHNTVSWYQQALGQGPQFIFQYYREEENGRGNFPPRFSGLQFPNYSSELNVNALELDDSALYLCASSFFGGGETQYFGPGTRLLVL.

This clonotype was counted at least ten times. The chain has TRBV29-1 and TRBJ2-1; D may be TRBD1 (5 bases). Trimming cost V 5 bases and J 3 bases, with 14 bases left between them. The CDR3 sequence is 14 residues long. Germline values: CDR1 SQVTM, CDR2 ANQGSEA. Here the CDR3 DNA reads TGCAGCGTTAGGGGTACCACCAGCTACAATGAGCAGTTCTTC. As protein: CSVRGTTSYNEQFF.

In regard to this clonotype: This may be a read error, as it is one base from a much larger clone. CDR3 amino acids: CASSHPSGARSTEAFF. Here the CDR3 DNA reads TGTGCCAGCAGCCACCCTTCGGGGGCGAGATCGACTGAAGCTTTCTTT. This chain uses TRBV27 with TRBJ1-1; perhaps TRBD1 as D (6 bases). The CDR3 is 16 residues long. CDR1 and CDR2 (germline): MNHEY, SMNVEV (reference sequence). V lost 6 bases, J lost 5 bases, and 22 bases lay in between.

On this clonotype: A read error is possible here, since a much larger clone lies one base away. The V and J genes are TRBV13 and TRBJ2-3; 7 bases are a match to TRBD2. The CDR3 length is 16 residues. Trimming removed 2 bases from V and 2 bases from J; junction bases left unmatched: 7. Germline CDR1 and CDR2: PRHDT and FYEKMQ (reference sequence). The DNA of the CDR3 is TGTGCCAGCAGCTTAACGGGGACTAAAGTCACAGATACGCAGTATTTT. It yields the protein CASSLTGTKVTDTQYF.

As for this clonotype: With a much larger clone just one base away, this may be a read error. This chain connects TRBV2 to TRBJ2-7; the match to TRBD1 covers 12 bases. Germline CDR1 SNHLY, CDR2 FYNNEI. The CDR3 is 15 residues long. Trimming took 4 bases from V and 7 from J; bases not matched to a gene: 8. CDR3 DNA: TGTGCCAGCAGTGTCGGGACAGGGGGCAGGGGTGAGCAGTACTTC. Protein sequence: CASSVGTGGRGEQYF.

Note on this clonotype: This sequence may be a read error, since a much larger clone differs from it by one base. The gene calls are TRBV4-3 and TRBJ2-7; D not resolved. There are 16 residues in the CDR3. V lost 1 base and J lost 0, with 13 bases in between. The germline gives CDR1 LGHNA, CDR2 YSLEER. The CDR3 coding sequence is TGCGCCAGCAGCCAAGGACCGGAGATTCGCTCCTACGAGCAGTACTTC. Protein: CASSQGPEIRSYEQYF.

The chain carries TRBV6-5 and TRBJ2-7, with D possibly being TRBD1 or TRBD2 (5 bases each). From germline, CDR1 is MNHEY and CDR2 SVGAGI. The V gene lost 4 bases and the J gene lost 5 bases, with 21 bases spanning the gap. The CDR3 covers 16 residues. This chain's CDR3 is CASSSRGSAHQDEQYF. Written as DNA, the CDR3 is TGTGCCAGCAGTTCCCGGGGCAGCGCCCATCAGGACGAGCAGTACTTC.

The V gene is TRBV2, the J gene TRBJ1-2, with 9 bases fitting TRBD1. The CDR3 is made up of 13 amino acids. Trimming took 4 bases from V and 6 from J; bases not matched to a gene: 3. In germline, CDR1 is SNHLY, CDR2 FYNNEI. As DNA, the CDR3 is TGTGCCAGCAGTGGGGACAGGGACCATGGCTACACCTTC. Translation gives CASSGDRDHGYTF.

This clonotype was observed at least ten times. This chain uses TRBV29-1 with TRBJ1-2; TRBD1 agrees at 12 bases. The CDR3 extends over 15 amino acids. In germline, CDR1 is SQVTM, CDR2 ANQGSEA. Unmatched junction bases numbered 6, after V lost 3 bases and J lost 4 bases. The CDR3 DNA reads TGCAGCGTTGAGGGACAGGGGGCGCAGGCCTATGGCTACACCTTC. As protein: CSVEGQGAQAYGYTF. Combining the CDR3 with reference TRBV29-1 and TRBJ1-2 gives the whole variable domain SAVISQKPSRDICQRGTSLTIQCQVDSQVTMMFWYRQQPGQSLTLIATANQGSEATYESGFVIDKFPISRPNLTFSTLTVSNMSPEDSSIYLCSVEGQGAQAYGYTFGSGTRLTVV.

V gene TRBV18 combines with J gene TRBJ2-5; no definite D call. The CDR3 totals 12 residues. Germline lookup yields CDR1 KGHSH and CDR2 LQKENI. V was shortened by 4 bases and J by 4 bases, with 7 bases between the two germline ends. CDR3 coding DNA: TGTGCCAGCTCACTACCTAGAGAGACCCAGTACTTC. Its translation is CASSLPRETQYF.

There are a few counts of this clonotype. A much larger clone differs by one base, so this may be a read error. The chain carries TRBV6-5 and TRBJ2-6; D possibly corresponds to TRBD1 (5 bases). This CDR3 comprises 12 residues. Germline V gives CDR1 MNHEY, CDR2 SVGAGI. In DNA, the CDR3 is TGTGCCAGTCTGTCTGGGGCCATCGTCCTGACTTTC. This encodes CASLSGAIVLTF.

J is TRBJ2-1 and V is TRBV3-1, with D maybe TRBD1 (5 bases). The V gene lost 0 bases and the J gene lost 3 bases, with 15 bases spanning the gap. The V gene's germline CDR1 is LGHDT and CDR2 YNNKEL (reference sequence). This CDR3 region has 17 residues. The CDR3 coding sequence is TGTGCCAGCAGCCAAGATGGGCCGGACACGGGCTACAATGAGCAGTTCTTC. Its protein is CASSQDGPDTGYNEQFF.

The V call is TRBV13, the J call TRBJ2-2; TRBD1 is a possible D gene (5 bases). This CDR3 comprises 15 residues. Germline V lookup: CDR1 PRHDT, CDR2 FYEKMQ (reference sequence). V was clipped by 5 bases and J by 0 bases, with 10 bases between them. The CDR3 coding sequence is TGTGCCAGCAGCCCACAGGCTGCGAACACCGGGGAGCTGTTTTTT. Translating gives CASSPQAANTGELFF.

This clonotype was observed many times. CDR3 loop: CASSLDPGKLFF. CDR3 in DNA: TGTGCCAGCAGTTTAGATCCAGGGAAACTGTTTTTT. The chain is built from TRBV12-3 or TRBV12-4 and TRBJ1-4, with D possibly TRBD1 on 5 matching bases. Trimming took 1 base from V and 11 from J, leaving 8 bases between them. The CDR3 is 12 residues long.

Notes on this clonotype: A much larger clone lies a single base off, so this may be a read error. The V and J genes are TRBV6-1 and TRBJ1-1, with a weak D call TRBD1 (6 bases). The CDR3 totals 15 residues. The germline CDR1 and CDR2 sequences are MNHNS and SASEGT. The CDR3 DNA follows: TGTGCCAGCAGTGAGAGGGGGGGGATGAACACTGAAGTTTTCTTT. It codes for CASSERGGMNTEVFF.

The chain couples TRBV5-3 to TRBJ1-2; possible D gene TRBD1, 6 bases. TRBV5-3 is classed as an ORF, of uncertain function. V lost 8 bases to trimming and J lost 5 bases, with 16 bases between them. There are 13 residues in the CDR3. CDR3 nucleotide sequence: TGTGCCAGCAGCGCGGACAGCTATTATGGCTACACCTTC. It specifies CASSADSYYGYTF.

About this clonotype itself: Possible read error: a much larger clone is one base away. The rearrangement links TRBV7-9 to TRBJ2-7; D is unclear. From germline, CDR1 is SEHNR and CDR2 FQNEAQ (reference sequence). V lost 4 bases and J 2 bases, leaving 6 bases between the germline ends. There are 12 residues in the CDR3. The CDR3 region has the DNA TGTGCCAGCAGCTGTAGTGCCTACGAGCAGTACTTC. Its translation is CASSCSAYEQYF.

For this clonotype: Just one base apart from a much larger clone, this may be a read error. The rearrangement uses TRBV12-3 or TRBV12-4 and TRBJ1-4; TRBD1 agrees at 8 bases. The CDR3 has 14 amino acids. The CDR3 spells CAGSVQGEREKLFF. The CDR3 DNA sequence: TGTGCCGGCAGTGTACAGGGGGAACGAGAAAAACTGTTTTTT.

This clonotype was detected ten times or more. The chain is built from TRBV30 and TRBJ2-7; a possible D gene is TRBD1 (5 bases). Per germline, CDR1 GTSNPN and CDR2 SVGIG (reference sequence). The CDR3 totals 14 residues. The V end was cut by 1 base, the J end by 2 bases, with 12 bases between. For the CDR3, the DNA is TGTGCCTGGAGTGCCACAAGGGGTACCTACGAGCAGTACTTC. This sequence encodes CAWSATRGTYEQYF. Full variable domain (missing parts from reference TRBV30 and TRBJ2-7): SQTIHQWPATLVQPVGSPLSLECTVEGTSNPNLYWYRQAAGRGLQLLFYSVGIGQISSEVPQNLSASRPQDRQFILSSKKLLLSDSGFYLCAWSATRGTYEQYFGPGTRLTVT.

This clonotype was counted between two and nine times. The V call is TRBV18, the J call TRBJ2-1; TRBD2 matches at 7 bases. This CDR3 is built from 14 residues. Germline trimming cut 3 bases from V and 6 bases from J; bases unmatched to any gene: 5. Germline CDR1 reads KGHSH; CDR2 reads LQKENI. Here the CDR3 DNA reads TGTGCCAGCTCACCCCCAGCGGGACTCAATGAGCAGTTCTTC. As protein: CASSPPAGLNEQFF.

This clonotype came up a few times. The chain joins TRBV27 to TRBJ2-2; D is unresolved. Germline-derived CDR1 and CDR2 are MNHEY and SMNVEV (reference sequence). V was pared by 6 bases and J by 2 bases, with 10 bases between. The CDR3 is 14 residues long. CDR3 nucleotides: TGTGCCAGCAGAGTTAGTCCAAACACCGGGGAGCTGTTTTTT. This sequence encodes CASRVSPNTGELFF.

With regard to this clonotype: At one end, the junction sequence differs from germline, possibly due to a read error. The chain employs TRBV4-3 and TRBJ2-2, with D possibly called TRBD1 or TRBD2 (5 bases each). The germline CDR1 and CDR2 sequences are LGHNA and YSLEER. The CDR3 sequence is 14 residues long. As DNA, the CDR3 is TGCGCCAGCAGTCCCGCAGGGAAGGACGGGGAGCCGTTTTTT. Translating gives CASSPAGKDGEPFF.

The chain's CDR3 is CASSQVGETYYNEQFF. The CDR3 DNA follows: TGTGCCAGCAGCCAAGTAGGGGAAACCTACTACAATGAGCAGTTCTTC. The rearrangement links TRBV14 to TRBJ2-1; D is possibly TRBD1 (5 bases). This CDR3 comprises 16 residues. V was shortened by 1 base and J by 3 bases, with 13 bases between the two germline ends. Germline V gene lookup returns CDR1 SGHDN and CDR2 FVKESK. The full variable domain, completed using reference TRBV14 and TRBJ2-1, is EAGVTQFPSHSVIEKGQTVTLRCDPISGHDNLYWYRRVMGKEIKFLLHFVKESKQDESGMPNNRFLAERTGGTYSTLKVQPAELEDSGVYFCASSQVGETYYNEQFFGPGTRLTVL.

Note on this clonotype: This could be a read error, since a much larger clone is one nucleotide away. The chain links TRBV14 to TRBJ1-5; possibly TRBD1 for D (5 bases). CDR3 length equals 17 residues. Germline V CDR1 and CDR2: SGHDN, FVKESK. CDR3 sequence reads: CASSQDAGPLSNRPQHF. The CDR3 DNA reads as TGTGCCAGCAGCCAAGATGCAGGGCCTCTTAGCAATCGGCCCCAGCATTTT.

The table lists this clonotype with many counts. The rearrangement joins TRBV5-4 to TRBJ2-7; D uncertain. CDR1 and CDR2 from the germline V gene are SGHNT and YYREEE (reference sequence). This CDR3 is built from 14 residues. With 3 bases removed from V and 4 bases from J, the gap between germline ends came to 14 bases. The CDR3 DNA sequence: TGTGCCAGCAGCTCGTCTCTGGGGATGTACGAGCAGTACTTC. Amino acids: CASSSSLGMYEQYF.